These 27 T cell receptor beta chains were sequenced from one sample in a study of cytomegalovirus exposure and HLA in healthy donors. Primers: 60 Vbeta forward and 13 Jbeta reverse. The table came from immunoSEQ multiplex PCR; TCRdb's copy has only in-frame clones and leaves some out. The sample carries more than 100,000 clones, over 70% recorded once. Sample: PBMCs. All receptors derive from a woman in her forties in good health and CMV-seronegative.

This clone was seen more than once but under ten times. The CDR3 is CASSLGQGANLDTQYF. CDR3 bases: TGCGCCAGCAGCTTGGGGCAGGGGGCCAATCTAGATACGCAGTATTTT. The chain is built from TRBV5-1 and TRBJ2-3, with 8 bases lining up with TRBD1. V lost 0 bases to trimming and J lost 5 bases; unmatched junction nucleotides: 8. Germline loops: CDR1 SGHRS, CDR2 YFSETQ. The CDR3 spans 16 residues.

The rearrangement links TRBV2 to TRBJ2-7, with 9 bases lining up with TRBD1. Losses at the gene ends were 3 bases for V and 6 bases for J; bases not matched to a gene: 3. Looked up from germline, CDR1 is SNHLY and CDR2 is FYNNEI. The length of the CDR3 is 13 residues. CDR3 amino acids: CASSDDRGVEQYF. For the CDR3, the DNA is TGTGCCAGCAGTGATGACAGGGGGGTCGAGCAGTACTTC. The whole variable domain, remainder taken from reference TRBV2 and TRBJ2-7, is EPEVTQTPSHQVTQMGQEVILRCVPISNHLYFYWYRQILGQKVEFLVSFYNNEISEKSEIFDDQFSVERPDGSNFTLKIRSTKLEDSAMYFCASSDDRGVEQYFGPGTRLTVT.

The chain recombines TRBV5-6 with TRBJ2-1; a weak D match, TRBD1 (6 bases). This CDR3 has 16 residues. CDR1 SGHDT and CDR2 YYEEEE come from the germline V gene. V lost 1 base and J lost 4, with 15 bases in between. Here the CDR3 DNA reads TGTGCCAGCAGCTTGATACAGGGAGCAGGTTACAATGAGCAGTTCTTC. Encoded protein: CASSLIQGAGYNEQFF.

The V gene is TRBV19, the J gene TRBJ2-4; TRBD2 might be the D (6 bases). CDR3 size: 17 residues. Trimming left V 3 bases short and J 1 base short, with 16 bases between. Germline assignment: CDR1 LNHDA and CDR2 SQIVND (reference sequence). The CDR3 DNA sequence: TGTGCCAGTAGTATCCGCGGGACCCAAAGGGCCAAAAACATTCAGTACTTC. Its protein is CASSIRGTQRAKNIQYF.

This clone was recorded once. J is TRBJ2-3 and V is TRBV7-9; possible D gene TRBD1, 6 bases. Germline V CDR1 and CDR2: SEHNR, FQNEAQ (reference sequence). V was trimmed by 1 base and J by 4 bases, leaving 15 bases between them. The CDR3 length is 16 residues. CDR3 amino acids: CASSLDVRGLADTQYF. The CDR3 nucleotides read TGTGCCAGCAGCTTAGACGTCAGGGGCTTAGCAGATACGCAGTATTTT. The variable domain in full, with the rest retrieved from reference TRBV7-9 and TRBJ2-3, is DTGVSQNPRHKITKRGQNVTFRCDPISEHNRLYWYRQTLGQGPEFLTYFQNEAQLEKSRLLSDRFSAERPKGSFSTLEIQRTEQGDSAMYLCASSLDVRGLADTQYFGPGTRLTVL.

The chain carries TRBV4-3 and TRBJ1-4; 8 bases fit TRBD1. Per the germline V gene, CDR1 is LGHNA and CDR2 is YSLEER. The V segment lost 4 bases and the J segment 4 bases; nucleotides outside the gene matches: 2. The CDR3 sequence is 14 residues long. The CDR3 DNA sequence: TGCGCCAGCAGCCGGACAGGGATTAATGAAAAACTGTTTTTT. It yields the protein CASSRTGINEKLFF.

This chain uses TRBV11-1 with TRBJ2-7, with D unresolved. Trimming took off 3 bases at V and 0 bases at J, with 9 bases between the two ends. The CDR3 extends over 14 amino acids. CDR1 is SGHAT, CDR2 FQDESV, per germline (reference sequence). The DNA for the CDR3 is TGTGCCAGCAGCTTTGAACGCGACTCCTACGAGCAGTACTTC. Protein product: CASSFERDSYEQYF.

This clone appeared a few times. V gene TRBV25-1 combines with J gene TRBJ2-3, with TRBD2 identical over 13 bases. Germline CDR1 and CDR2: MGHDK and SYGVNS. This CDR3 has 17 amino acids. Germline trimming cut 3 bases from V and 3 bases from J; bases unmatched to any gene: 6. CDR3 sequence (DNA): TGTGCCAGCAGTGACCGGACTAGCGGGAGAGGGACAGATACGCAGTATTTT. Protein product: CASSDRTSGRGTDTQYF.

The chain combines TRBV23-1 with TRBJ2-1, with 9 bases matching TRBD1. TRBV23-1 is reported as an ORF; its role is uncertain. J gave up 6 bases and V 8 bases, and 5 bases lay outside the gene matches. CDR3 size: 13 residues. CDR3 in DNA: TGCGCCAGCCGACACAGGGGGCCCAATGAGCAGTTCTTC. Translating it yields CASRHRGPNEQFF.

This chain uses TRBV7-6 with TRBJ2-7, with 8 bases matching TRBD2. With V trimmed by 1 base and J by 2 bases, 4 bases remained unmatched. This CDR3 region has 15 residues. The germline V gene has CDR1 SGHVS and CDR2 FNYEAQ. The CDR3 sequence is CASSLGGGMAYEQYF. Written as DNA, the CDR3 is TGTGCCAGCAGCTTAGGCGGGGGGATGGCCTACGAGCAGTACTTC.

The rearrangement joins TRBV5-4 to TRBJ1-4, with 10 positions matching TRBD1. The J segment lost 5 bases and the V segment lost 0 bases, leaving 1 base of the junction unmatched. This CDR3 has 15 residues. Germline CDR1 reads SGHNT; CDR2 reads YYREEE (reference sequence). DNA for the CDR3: TGTGCCAGCAGCTTGGGGGGACAGGGGAATGAAAAACTGTTTTTT. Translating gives CASSLGGQGNEKLFF.

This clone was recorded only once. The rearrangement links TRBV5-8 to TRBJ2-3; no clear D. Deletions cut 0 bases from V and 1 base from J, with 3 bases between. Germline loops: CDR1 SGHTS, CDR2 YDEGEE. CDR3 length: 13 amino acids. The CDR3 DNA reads TGTGCCAGCAGCTTGGCGGGCACAGATACGCAGTATTTT. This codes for CASSLAGTDTQYF.

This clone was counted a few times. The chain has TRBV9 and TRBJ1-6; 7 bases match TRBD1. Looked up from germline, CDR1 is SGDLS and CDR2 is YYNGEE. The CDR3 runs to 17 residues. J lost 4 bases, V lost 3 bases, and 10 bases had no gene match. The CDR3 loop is CASSAQTGFGYNSPLHF. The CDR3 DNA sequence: TGTGCCAGCAGCGCCCAGACAGGGTTCGGATATAATTCACCCCTCCACTTT.

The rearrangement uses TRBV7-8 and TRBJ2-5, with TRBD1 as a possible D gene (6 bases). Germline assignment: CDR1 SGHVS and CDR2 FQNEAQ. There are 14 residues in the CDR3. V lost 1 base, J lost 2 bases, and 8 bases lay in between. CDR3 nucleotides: TGTGCCAGCAGCTTAGGGGGGCGGCAAGAGACCCAGTACTTC. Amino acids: CASSLGGRQETQYF. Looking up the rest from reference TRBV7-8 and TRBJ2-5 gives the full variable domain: GAGVSQSPRYKVAKRGQDVALRCDPISGHVSLFWYQQALGQGPEFLTYFQNEAQLDKSGLPSDRFFAERPEGSVSTLKIQRTQQEDSAVYLCASSLGGRQETQYFGPGTRLLVL.

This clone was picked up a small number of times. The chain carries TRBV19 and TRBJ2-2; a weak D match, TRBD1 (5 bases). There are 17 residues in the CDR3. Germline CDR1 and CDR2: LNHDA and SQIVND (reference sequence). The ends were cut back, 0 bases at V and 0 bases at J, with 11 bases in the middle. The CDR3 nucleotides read TGTGCCAGTAGTATAGATGCTGACAGAACGAACACCGGGGAGCTGTTTTTT. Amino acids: CASSIDADRTNTGELFF.

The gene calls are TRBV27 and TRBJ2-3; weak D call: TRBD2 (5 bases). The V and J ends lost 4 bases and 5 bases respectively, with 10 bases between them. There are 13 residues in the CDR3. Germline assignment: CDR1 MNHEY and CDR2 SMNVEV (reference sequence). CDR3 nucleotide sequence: TGTGCCAGCAGTTGGGCCGGAGGAGATACGCAGTATTTT. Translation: CASSWAGGDTQYF.

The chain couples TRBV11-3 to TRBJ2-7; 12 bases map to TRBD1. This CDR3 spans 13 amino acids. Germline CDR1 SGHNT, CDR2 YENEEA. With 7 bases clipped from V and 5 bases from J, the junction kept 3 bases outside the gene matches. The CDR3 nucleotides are TGTGCCAGCAACGGGACAGGGGGCAACGAGCAGTACTTC. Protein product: CASNGTGGNEQYF.

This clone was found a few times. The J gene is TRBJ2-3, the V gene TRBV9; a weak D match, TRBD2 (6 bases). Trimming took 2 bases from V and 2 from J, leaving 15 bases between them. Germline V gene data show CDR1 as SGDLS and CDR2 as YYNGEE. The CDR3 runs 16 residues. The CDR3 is CASSVGPGGPTDTQYF. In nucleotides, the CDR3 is TGTGCCAGCAGCGTCGGGCCCGGGGGACCCACAGATACGCAGTATTTT.

CDR3 region: CASSDPGQGAYEQYF. Here the CDR3 DNA reads TGTGCCAGCAGTGACCCGGGACAGGGGGCCTACGAGCAGTACTTC. The J gene is TRBJ2-7, the V gene TRBV25-1; TRBD1 aligns across 11 bases. The length of the CDR3 is 15 residues. With 3 bases clipped from V and 2 bases from J, the junction kept 3 bases outside the gene matches. Germline V gene lookup returns CDR1 MGHDK and CDR2 SYGVNS.

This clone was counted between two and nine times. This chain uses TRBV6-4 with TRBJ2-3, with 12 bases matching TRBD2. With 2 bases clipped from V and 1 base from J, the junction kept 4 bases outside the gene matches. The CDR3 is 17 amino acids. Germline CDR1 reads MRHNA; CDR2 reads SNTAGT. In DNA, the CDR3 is TGTGCCAGCAGTGACGGAGCTAGCGGGGGGGGCACAGATACGCAGTATTTT. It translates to CASSDGASGGGTDTQYF.

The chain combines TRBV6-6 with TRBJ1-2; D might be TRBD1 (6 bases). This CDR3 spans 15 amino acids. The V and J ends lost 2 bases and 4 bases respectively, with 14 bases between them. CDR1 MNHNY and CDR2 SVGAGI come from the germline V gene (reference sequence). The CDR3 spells CASSYNFQGPYGYTF. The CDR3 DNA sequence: TGTGCCAGCAGTTACAATTTCCAGGGGCCCTATGGCTACACCTTC.

In nucleotides, the CDR3 is TGTGCCTGGGGACCCCCGGGGTGGGCAACTAATGAAAAACTGTTTTTT. This sequence encodes CAWGPPGWATNEKLFF. This sequence joins TRBV30 and TRBJ1-4; D gene unclear. CDR1 is GTSNPN and CDR2 is SVGIG in the germline V gene (reference sequence). This CDR3 has 16 amino acids. Trimming pared 5 bases from V and 0 bases from J, leaving 16 bases between.

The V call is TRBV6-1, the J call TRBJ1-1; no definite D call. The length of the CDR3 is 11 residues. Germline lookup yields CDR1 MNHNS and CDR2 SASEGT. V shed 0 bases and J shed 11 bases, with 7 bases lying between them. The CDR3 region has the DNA TGTGCCAGCAGTGAAGCCTCCCGGGCTTTCTTT. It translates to CASSEASRAFF.

For the CDR3, the DNA is TGCGCCAGCAGCACCAGTAGCGGGGGGACCACAGATACGCAGTATTTT. It codes for CASSTSSGGTTDTQYF. J is TRBJ2-3 and V is TRBV5-1, with 10 bases lining up with TRBD2. Germline assignment: CDR1 SGHRS and CDR2 YFSETQ. With V trimmed by 4 bases and J by 2 bases, 7 bases remained unmatched. The CDR3 sequence is 16 residues long.

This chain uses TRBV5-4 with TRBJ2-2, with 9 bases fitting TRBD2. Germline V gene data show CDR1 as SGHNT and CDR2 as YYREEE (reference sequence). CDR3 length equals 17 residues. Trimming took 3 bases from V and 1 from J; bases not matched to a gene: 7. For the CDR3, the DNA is TGTGCCAGCAGCTCCGGCGGTAGCGGGAGGAACACCGGGGAGCTGTTTTTT. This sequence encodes CASSSGGSGRNTGELFF.

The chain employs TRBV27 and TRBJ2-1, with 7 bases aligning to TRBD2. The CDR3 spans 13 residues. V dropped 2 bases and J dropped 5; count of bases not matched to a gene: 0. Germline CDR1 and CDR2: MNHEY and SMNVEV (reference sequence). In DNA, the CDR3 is TGTGCCAGCAGTTTAGGGACTAACAATGAGCAGTTCTTC. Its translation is CASSLGTNNEQFF.

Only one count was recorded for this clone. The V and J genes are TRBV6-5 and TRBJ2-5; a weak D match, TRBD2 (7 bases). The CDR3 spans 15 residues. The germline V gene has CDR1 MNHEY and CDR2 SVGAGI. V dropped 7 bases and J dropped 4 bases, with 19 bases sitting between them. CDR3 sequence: CASTRGLSDRETQYF. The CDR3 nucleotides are TGTGCCAGCACCAGGGGACTATCGGACCGAGAGACCCAGTACTTC.